The clone carrying this T cell receptor beta chain was found many times. The sample belongs to a study of T cells in Graves' hyperthyroidism and ophthalmopathy. On the study more broadly: At the time of initial diagnosis and before any treatment, peripheral blood was collected.

The CDR3 totals 13 residues. Between the trimmed V and J ends, which lost 0 bases and 5 bases, there was a span of 5 bases. Germline CDR1 and CDR2: MNHEY and SMNVEV (reference sequence). Amplification of TCR beta CDR3 regions used RNA as the template. First-round RT-PCR of the TCR CDR3 relied on the HTBI primer set. TCRdb processed the multiplex PCR reads anew with MiXCR; each CDR3 protein has one entry. Counted here are some 350,000 distinct CDR3 sequences, 15% to 19% occurring once; the ten biggest clones make up roughly 25%. Thyroid ultrasound and orbital computed tomography, with clinical symptoms and serum thyroxine and TRAb, informed diagnoses.

Sequenced sample: blood. The V gene is TRBV27, the J gene TRBJ1-5; D is uncertain. This TCR was recovered from a woman in her late teens or twenties with Graves' hyperthyroidism that later progressed to Graves' ophthalmopathy. CDR3 sequence (DNA): TGTGCCAGCAGTTTATCGCGGTATCAGCCCCAGCATTTT. Amino acids: CASSLSRYQPQHF.